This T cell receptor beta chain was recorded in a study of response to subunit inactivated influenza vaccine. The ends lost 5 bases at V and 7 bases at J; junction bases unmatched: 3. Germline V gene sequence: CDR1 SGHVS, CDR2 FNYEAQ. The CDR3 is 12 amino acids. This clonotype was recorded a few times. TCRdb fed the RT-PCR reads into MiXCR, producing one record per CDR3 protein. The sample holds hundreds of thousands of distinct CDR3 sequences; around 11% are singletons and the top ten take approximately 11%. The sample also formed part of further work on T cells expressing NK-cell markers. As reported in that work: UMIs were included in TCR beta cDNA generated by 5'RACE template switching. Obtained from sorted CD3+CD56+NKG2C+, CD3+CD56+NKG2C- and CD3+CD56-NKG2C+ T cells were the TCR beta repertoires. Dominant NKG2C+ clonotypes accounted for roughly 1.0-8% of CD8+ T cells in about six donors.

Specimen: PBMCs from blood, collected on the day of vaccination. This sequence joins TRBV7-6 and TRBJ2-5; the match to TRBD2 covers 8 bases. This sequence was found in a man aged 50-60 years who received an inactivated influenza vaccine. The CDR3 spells CASSPAGGTQYF. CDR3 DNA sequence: TGTGCCAGCAGCCCTGCGGGAGGGACCCAGTACTTC. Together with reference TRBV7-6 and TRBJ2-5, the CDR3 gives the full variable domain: GAGVSQSPRYKVTKRGQDVALRCDPISGHVSLYWYRQALGQGPEFLTYFNYEAQQDKSGLPNDRFSAERPEGSISTLTIQRTEQRDSAMYRCASSPAGGTQYFGPGTRLLVL.